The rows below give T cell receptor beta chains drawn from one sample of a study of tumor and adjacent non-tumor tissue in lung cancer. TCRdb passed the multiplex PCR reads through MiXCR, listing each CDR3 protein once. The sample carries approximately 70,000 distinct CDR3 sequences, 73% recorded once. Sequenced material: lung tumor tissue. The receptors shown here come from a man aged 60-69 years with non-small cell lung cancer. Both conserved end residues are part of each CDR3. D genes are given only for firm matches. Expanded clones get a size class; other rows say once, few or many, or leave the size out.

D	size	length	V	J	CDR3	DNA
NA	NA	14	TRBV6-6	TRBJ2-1	CASSYGLVYNKHFF	TGTGCCAGCAGTTATGGGCTGGTGTACAATAAGCACTTCTTC
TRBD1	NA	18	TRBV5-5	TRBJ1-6	CASSPIPGQGASNSPLNF	TGTGCCAGCAGCCCTATACCGGGACAGGGGGCGAGCAATTCACCCCTCAACTTT
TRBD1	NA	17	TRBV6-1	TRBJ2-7	CASSATFSGTESGGRYF	TGTGCCAGCAGTGCGACCTTCTCCGGGACAGAATCCGGTGGACGGTACTTC
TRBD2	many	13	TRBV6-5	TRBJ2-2	CAARERHTGELFF	TGTGCCGCGCGGGAGAGGCACACCGGGGAGCTGTTTTTT
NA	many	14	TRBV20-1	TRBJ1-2	CSAREVPDNYGYTF	TGCAGTGCTAGAGAGGTGCCCGATAACTATGGCTACACCTTC
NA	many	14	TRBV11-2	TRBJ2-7	CASSPSGLPYEQYF	TGTGCCAGCAGCCCCTCGGGGTTGCCCTACGAGCAGTACTTC
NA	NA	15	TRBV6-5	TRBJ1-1	CASSYSRRGETEAFF	TGTGCCAGCAGCTACTCCCGCAGGGGTGAGACTGAAGCTTTCTTT
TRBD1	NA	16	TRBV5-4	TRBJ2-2	CAISSDRERETGELFF	TGTGCCATCAGCTCGGACAGGGAGCGCGAAACCGGGGAGCTGTTTTTT
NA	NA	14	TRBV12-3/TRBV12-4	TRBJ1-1	CASNRAGRNTEVFF	TGTGCCAGCAATCGGGCGGGACGGAACACTGAAGTTTTCTTT
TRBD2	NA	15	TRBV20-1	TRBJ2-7	CNAIKGLAGEREQYF	TGCAATGCTATAAAAGGACTAGCGGGAGAACGAGAGCAGTACTTC
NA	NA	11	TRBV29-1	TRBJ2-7	CSVRSDCEQYF	TGCAGCGTTCGTAGTGACTGTGAGCAGTACTTT
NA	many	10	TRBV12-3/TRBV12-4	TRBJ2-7	CASSPIEQYF	TGTGCCAGCAGCCCGATAGAGCAGTACTTC
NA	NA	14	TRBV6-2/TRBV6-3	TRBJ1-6	CASSPIEGGSPLHF	TGTGCCAGTTCTCCCATTGAAGGTGGGTCACCCCTCCACTTT
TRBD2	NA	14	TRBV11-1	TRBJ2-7	CASSRLAGGKEQYF	TGTGCCAGCAGCAGACTAGCGGGAGGGAAAGAGCAGTACTTC
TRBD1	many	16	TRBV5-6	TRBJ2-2	CASSLGGTGNTGELFF	TGTGCCAGCAGCTTGGGCGGGACAGGGAACACCGGGGAGCTGTTTTTT
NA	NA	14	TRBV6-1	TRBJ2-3	CASSSESSTDTQYF	TGTGCCAGCAGTTCGGAGAGTTCGACAGATACGCAATATTTT
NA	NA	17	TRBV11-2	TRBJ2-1	CASSHREGGTSYNEQLF	TGTGCCAGCAGCCACCGGGAAGGGGGTACATCCTACAATGAGCAGTTATTC
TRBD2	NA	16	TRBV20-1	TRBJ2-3	CSASVSGLGNTDTQYF	TGCAGTGCTTCCGTCTCGGGACTAGGAAACACAGATACGCAGTATTTC
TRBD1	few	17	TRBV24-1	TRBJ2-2	CATSEWTGGADTGELFF	TGTGCCACCAGTGAGTGGACAGGGGGCGCGGACACCGGGGAGCTGTTTTTT
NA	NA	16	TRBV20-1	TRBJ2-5	CSDRDFVGTSQETQYF	TGCAGTGATAGAGATTTTGTAGGAACTAGCCAAGAGACCCAGTACTTC
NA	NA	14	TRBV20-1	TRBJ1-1	CSDGPRDRENAAFF	TGCAGTGACGGACCACGGGACCGGGAAAATGCAGCTTTCTTT
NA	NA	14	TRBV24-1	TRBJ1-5	CATSTGLDKQPQHF	TGTGCCACCAGCACAGGCTTGGACAAACAGCCCCAGCATTTT
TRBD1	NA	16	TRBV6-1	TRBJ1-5	CTSSARDRGLNQPQHF	TGTACCAGCAGTGCACGGGACAGGGGGTTAAATCAGCCCCAGCATTTT
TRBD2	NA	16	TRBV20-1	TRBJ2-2	CSATLAGVPETGDLFF	TGCAGTGCTACTTTAGCGGGAGTGCCGGAGACCGGGGATCTGTTCTTT
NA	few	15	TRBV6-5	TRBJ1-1	CVRSYSRRCGAEAFF	TGTGTCAGGAGTTACTCCCGCAGGTGTGGGGCTGAAGCTTTCTTT
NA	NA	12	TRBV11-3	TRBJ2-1	CASSVGGNEQFF	TGTGCCAGCAGTGTAGGGGGTAATGAGCAGTTCTTC
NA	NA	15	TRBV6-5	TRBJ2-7	CASSYGARQVYGHYF	TGTGCCAGCAGTTACGGGGCTCGACAGGTTTACGGGCACTACTTC
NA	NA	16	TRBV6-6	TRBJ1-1	CASTYWSGGVNTEAFF	TGTGCCAGCACCTATTGGAGTGGGGGAGTGAACACTGAAGCTTTCTTT
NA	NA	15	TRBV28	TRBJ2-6	CASSKSISGVNVLTF	TGTGCCAGCAGTAAGAGCATCTCTGGGGTCAACGTCCTGACTTTC
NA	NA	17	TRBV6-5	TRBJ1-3	CASTETSPRSSGNIIYF	TGTGCCAGTACCGAGACCTCCCCGCGGTCCTCTGGAAACATCATATATTTT
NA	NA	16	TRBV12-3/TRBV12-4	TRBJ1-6	CASSLSQGNGNSPIHF	TGTGCTAGCAGTCTTAGCCAGGGAAACGGGAATTCACCCATCCACTTT
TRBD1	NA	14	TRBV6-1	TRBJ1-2	CANSTSGGIYGYTF	TGTGCCAACAGTACATCAGGGGGCATCTATGGCTACACCTTC
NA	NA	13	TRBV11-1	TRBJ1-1	CASCLNPGARTFF	TGTGCCAGCTGCTTAAACCCCGGGGCACGTACTTTCTTT
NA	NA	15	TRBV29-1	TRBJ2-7	CSAEDSTSRNHEQYF	TGCAGCGCTGAAGACTCTACTAGCAGGAACCACGAGCAGTACTTC
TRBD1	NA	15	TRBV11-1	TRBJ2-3	CASSHGTGFTDTQYF	TGTGCCAGCAGTCATGGGACAGGATTCACAGATACGCAGTATTTT
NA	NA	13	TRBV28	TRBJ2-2	CARSPSSRGEMFF	TGTGCCAGAAGTCCCAGTAGTAGAGGTGAGATGTTTTTT
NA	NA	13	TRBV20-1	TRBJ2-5	CSARGPPQETRYF	TGCAGTGCTAGAGGACCTCCTCAAGAGACCCGGTACTTC
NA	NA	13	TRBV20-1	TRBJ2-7	CSDLAENSYEQHF	TGCAGTGACTTGGCGGAGAATTCCTACGAGCAGCACTTC
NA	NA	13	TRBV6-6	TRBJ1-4	CASGYSENEKLFF	TGTGCCAGCGGTTATTCAGAAAATGAGAAACTGTTTTTT
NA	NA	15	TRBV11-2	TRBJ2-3	CASSLDQASTDTQYF	TGTGCCAGTAGCTTAGATCAGGCTAGCACAGATACGCAGTATTTT
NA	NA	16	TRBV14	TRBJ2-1	CASSQDEGPPYNEQLF	TGTGCCAGCAGCCAAGATGAAGGACCCCCTTACAACGAGCAGTTGTTC
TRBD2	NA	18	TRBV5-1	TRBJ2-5	CASSPNPGLAGGIETQYF	TGCGCCAGCAGTCCTAATCCGGGACTAGCGGGAGGGATAGAGACCCAGTACTTC
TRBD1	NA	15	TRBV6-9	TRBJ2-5	CASNPEGAYQETQYF	TGTGCCAGCAATCCCGAGGGGGCCTATCAAGAGACCCAGTACTTC
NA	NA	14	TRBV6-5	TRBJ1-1	CAISYSICNTEAFF	TGTGCCATCAGTTACTCGATCTGCAACACTGAAGCTTTCTTT
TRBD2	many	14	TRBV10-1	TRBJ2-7	CASSHLAGGYEQYF	TGCGCCAGCAGTCACCTAGCGGGAGGTTACGAGCAGTACTTC
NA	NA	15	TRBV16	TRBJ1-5	CPSSQIDALNRPQHF	TGTCCCAGCAGCCAAATCGACGCCTTAAATCGGCCCCAGCATTTT
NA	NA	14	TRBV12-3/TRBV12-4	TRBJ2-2	CASSSELAVGELFF	TGTGCCAGCAGTTCGGAACTAGCAGTAGGGGAGCTGTTTTTT
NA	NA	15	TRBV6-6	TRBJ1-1	CASRLGKLMNTEAFF	TGTGCCAGCAGGTTGGGGAAACTTATGAACACTGAAGCTTTCTTT
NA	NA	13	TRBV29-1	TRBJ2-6	CMVGISGANVLTF	TGCATGGTCGGCATCTCTGGGGCCAACGTCCTGACTTTC
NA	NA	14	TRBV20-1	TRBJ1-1	CSVRDGQSTNEAFF	TGCAGTGTTAGAGACGGGCAAAGTACAAATGAAGCTTTCTTT
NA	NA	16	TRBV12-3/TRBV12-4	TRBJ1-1	CVSSLRTDKQGTEAFF	TGTGTCAGCAGTCTAAGAACCGACAAACAGGGTACTGAAGCCTTCTTT